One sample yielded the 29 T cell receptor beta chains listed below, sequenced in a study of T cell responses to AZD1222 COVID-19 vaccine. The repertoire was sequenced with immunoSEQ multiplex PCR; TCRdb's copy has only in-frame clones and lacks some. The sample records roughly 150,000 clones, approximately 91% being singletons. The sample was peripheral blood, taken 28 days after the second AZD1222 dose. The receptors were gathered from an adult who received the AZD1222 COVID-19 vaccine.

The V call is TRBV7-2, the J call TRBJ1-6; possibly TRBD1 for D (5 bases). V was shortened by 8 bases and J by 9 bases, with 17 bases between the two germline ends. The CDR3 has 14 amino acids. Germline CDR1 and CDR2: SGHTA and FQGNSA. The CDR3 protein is CASHPEGMGSPLHF. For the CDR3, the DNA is TGTGCCAGCCACCCCGAGGGGATGGGTTCACCCCTCCACTTT.

The DNA of the CDR3 is TGTGCCAGCAGCTTGACCCGGGACTGGCCTAACTATGGCTACACCTTC. It yields the protein CASSLTRDWPNYGYTF. V and J are TRBV5-4 and TRBJ1-2; D may be TRBD1 (5 bases). This CDR3 has 16 residues. Germline-derived CDR1 and CDR2 are SGHNT and YYREEE (reference sequence). Trimming removed 1 base at V and 0 bases at J, with 13 bases between.

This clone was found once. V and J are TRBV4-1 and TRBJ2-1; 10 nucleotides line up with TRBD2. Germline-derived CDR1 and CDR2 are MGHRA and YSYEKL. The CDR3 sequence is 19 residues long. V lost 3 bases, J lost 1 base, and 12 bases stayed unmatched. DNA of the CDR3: TGCGCCAGCAGCCACCGAAGTGGCCGACTAGCGGGTTCCTACAATGAGCAGTTCTTC. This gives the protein CASSHRSGRLAGSYNEQFF.

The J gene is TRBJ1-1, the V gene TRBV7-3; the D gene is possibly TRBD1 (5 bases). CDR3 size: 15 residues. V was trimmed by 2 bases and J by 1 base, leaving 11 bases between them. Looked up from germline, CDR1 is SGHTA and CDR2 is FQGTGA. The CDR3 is CASSLGAGRNTEAFF. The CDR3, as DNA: TGTGCCAGCAGCTTAGGGGCGGGCAGGAACACTGAAGCTTTCTTT. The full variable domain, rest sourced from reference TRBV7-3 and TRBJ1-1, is GAGVSQTPSNKVTEKGKYVELRCDPISGHTALYWYRQSLGQGPEFLIYFQGTGAADDSGLPNDRFFAVRPEGSVSTLKIQRTERGDSAVYLCASSLGAGRNTEAFFGQGTRLTVV.

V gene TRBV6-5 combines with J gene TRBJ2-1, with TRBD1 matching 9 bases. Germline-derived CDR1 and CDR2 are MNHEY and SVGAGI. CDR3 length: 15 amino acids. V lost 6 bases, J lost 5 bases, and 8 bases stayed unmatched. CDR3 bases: TGTGCCAGCAGGCCCGCGGACAGGGGTCACAATGAGCAGTTCTTC. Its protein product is CASRPADRGHNEQFF.

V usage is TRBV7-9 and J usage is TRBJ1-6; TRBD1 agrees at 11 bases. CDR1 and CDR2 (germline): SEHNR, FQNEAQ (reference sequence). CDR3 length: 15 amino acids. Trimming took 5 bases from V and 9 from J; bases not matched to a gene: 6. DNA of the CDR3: TGTGCCAGCAGCCTGGGACAGGGGGTCAGTTCACCCCTCCACTTT. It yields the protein CASSLGQGVSSPLHF.

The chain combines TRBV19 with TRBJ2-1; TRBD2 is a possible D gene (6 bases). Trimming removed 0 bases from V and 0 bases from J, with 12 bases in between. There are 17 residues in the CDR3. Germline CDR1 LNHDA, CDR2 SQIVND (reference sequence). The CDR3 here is CASSIDSRGSSYNEQFF. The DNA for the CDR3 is TGTGCCAGTAGTATAGATTCGCGGGGTAGCTCCTACAATGAGCAGTTCTTC. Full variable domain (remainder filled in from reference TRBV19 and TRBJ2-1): DGGITQSPKYLFRKEGQNVTLSCEQNLNHDAMYWYRQDPGQGLRLIYYSQIVNDFQKGDIAEGYSVSREKKESFPLTVTSAQKNPTAFYLCASSIDSRGSSYNEQFFGPGTRLTVL.

This CDR3 reads CASSPLGGEGYTF. The CDR3 region has the DNA TGTGCCAGCAGCCCATTGGGGGGTGAAGGCTACACCTTC. This sequence joins TRBV5-6 and TRBJ1-2; a possible D gene is TRBD1 (5 bases). V dropped 4 bases and J dropped 8 bases, with 15 bases sitting between them. The length of the CDR3 is 13 residues. Germline loops: CDR1 SGHDT, CDR2 YYEEEE.

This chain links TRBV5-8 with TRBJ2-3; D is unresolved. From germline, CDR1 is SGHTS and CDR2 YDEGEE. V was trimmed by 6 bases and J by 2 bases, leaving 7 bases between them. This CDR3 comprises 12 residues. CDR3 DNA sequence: TGTGCCAGCATTAGAACCACAGATACGCAGTATTTT. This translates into CASIRTTDTQYF. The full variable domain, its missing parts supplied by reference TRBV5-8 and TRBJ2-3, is EAGVTQSPTHLIKTRGQQATLRCSPISGHTSVYWYQQALGLGLQFLLWYDEGEERNRGNFPPRFSGRQFPNYSSELNVNALELEDSALYLCASIRTTDTQYFGPGTRLTVL.

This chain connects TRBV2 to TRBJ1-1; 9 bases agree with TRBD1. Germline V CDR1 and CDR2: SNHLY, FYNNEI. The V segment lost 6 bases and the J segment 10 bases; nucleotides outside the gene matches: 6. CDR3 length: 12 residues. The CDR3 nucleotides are TGTGCCAGCAGCGACAGGGGGGCAGGAGCTTTCTTT. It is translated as CASSDRGAGAFF. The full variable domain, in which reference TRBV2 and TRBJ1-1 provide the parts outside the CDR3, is EPEVTQTPSHQVTQMGQEVILRCVPISNHLYFYWYRQILGQKVEFLVSFYNNEISEKSEIFDDQFSVERPDGSNFTLKIRSTKLEDSAMYFCASSDRGAGAFFGQGTRLTVV.

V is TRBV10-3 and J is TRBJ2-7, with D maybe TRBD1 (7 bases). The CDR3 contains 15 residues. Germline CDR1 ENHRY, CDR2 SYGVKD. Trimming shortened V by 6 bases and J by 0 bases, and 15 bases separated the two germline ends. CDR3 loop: CAISGGGGASYEQYF. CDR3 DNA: TGTGCCATCAGCGGAGGGGGCGGGGCCTCCTACGAGCAGTACTTC.

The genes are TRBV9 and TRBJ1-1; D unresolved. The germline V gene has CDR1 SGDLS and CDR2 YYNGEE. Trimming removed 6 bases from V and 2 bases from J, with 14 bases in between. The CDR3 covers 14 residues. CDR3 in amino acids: CASTPRGFNTEAFF. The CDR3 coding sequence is TGTGCCAGCACCCCCCGAGGGTTCAACACTGAAGCTTTCTTT.

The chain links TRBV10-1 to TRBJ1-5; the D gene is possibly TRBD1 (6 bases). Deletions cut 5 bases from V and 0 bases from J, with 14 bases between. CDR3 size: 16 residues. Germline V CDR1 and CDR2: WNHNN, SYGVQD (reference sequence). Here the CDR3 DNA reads TGCGCCAGCAGTAAGACAGGCCGGGTTAGCAATCAGCCCCAGCATTTT. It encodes CASSKTGRVSNQPQHF.

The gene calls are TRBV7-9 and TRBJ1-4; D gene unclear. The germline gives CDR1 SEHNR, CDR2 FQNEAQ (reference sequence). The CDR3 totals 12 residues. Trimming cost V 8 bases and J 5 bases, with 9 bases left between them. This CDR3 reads CASASVNEKLFF. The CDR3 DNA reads TGTGCCAGCGCGTCGGTGAATGAAAAACTGTTTTTT.

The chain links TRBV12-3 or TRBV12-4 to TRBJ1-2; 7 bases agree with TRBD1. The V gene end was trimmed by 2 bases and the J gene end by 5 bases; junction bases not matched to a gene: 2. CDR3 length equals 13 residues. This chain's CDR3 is CASSLSQGYGYTF. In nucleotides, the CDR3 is TGTGCCAGCAGTTTATCACAGGGGTATGGCTACACCTTC.

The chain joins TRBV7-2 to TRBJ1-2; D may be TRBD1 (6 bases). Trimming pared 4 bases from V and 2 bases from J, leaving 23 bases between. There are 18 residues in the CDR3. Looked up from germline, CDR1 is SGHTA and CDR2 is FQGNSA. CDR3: CASSSPSFTGRRNYGYTF. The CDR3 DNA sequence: TGTGCCAGCAGCTCCCCCTCCTTCACAGGGAGGAGGAACTATGGCTACACCTTC. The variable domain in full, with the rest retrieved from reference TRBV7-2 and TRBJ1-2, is GAGVSQSPSNKVTEKGKDVELRCDPISGHTALYWYRQSLGQGLEFLIYFQGNSAPDKSGLPSDRFSAERTGGSVSTLTIQRTQQEDSAVYLCASSSPSFTGRRNYGYTFGSGTRLTVV.

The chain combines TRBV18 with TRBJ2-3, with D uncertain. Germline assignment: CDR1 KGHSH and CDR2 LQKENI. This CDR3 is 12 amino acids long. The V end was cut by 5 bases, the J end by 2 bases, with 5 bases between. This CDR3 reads CASSKSTDTQYF. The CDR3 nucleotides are TGTGCCAGCTCAAAATCCACAGATACGCAGTATTTT. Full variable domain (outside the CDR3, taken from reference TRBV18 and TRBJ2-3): NAGVMQNPRHLVRRRGQEARLRCSPMKGHSHVYWYRQLPEEGLKFMVYLQKENIIDESGMPKERFSAEFPKEGPSILRIQQVVRGDSAAYFCASSKSTDTQYFGPGTRLTVL.

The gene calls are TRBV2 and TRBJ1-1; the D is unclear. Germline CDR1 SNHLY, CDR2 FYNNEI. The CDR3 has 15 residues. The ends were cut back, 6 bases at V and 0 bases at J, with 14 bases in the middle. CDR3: CASSERVRMNTEAFF. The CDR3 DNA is TGTGCCAGCAGCGAAAGGGTCAGAATGAACACTGAAGCTTTCTTT.

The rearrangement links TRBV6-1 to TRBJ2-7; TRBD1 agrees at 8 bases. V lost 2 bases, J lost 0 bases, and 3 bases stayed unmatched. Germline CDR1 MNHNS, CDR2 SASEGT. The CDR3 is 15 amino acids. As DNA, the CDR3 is TGTGCCAGCAGTGAATGGACAGGGAACTCCTACGAGCAGTACTTC. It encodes CASSEWTGNSYEQYF.

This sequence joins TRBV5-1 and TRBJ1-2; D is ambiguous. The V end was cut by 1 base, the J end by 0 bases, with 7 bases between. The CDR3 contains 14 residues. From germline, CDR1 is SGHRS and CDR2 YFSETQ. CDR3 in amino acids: CASSLTDANYGYTF. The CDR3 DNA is TGCGCCAGCAGCTTGACAGATGCTAACTATGGCTACACCTTC.

As DNA, the CDR3 is TGTGCCAGCAGTCGGGACCTTTACTACGAGCAGTACTTC. Amino acid sequence: CASSRDLYYEQYF. The gene calls are TRBV27 and TRBJ2-7; the D call may be TRBD1 or TRBD2 (5 bases each). The CDR3 spans 13 residues. Germline lookup yields CDR1 MNHEY and CDR2 SMNVEV (reference sequence). V shed 5 bases and J shed 3 bases, with 11 bases lying between them.

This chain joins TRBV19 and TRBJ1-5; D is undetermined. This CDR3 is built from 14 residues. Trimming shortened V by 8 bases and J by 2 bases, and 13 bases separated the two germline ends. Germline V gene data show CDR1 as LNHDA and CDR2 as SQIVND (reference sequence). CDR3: CASDEGRRNQPQHF. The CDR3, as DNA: TGTGCCAGTGATGAGGGCCGCCGCAATCAGCCCCAGCATTTT.

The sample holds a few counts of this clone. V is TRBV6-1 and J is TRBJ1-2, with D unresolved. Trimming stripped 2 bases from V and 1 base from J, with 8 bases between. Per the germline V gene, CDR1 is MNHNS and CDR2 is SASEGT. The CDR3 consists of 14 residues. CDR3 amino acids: CASSEQESNYGYTF. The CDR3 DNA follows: TGTGCCAGCAGTGAACAGGAGAGTAACTATGGCTACACCTTC.

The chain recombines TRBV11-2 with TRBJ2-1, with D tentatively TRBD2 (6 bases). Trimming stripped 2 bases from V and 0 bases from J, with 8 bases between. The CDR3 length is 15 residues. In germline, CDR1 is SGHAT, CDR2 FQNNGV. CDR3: CASSLSGSSYNEQFF. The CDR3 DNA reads TGTGCCAGCAGCTTAAGCGGGTCCTCCTACAATGAGCAGTTCTTC. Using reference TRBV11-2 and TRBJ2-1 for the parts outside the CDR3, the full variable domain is EAGVAQSPRYKIIEKRQSVAFWCNPISGHATLYWYQQILGQGPKLLIQFQNNGVVDDSQLPKDRFSAERLKGVDSTLKIQPAKLEDSAVYLCASSLSGSSYNEQFFGPGTRLTVL.

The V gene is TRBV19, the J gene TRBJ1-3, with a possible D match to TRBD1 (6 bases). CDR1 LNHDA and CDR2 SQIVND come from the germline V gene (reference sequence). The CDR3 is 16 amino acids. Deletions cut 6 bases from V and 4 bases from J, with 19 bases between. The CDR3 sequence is CASSKISLGAGNTIYF. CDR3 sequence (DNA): TGTGCCAGTAGCAAGATCAGTCTGGGGGCAGGAAACACCATATATTTT.

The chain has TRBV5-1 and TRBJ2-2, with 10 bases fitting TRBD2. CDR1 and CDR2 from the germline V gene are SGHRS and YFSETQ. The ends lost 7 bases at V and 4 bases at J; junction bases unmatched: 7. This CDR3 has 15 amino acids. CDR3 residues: CASQLAGGLTGELFF. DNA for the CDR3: TGCGCCAGCCAATTAGCGGGGGGTCTCACCGGGGAGCTGTTTTTT.

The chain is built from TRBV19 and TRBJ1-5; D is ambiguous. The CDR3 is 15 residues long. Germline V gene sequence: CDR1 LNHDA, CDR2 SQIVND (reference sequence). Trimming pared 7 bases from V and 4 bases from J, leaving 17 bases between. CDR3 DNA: TGTGCCAGTACAGCGGACGTAATGGGAAATCAGCCCCAGCATTTT. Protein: CASTADVMGNQPQHF.

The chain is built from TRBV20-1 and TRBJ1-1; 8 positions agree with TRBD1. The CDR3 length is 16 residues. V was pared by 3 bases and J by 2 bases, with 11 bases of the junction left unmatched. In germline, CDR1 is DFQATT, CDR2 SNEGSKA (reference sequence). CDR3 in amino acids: CSASRAGGLGNTEAFF. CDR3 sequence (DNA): TGCAGTGCTAGTCGGGCAGGGGGCTTGGGAAACACTGAAGCTTTCTTT.

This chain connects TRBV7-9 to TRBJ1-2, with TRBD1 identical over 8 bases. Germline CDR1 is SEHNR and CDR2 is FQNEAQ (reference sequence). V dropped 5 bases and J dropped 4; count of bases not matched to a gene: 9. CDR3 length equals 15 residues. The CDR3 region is CASSPRTGFRYGYTF. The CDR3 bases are TGTGCCAGCAGCCCCCGGACAGGGTTTCGCTATGGCTACACCTTC. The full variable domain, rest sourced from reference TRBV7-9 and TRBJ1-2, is DTGVSQNPRHKITKRGQNVTFRCDPISEHNRLYWYRQTLGQGPEFLTYFQNEAQLEKSRLLSDRFSAERPKGSFSTLEIQRTEQGDSAMYLCASSPRTGFRYGYTFGSGTRLTVV.